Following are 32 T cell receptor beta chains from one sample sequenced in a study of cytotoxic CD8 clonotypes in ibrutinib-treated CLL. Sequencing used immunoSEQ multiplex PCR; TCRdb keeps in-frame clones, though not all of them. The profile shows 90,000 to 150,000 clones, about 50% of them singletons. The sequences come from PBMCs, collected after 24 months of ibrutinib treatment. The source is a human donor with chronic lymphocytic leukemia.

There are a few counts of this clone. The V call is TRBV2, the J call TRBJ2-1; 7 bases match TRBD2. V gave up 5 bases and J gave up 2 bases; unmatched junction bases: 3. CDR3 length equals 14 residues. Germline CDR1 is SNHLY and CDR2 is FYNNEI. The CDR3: CASSPGLAYNEQFF. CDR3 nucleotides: TGTGCCAGCAGTCCAGGACTAGCCTACAATGAGCAGTTCTTC.

The CDR3, as DNA: TGCAGCGTTGAAGGGACAGGGGGCGACCGTGGCTACACCTTC. It specifies CSVEGTGGDRGYTF. The chain joins TRBV29-1 to TRBJ1-2; 11 bases line up with TRBD1. The V and J ends lost 1 base and 7 bases, in that order; junction bases with no gene match: 5. The CDR3 contains 14 residues. Germline V gene data show CDR1 as SQVTM and CDR2 as ANQGSEA.

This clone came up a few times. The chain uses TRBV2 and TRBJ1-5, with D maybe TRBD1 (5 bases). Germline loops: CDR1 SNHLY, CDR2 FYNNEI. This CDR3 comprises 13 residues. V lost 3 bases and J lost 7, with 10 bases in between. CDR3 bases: TGTGCCAGCAGTGATGGGGGTGGGCAGCCCCAGCATTTT. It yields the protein CASSDGGGQPQHF.

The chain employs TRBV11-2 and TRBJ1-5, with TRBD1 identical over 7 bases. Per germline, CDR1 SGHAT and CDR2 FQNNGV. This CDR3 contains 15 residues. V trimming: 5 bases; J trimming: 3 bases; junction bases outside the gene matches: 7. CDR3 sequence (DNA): TGTGCCAGCAGCCCTGGACAGGATTACAATCAGCCCCAGCATTTT. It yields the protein CASSPGQDYNQPQHF. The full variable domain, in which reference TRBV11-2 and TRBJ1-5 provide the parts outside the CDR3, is EAGVAQSPRYKIIEKRQSVAFWCNPISGHATLYWYQQILGQGPKLLIQFQNNGVVDDSQLPKDRFSAERLKGVDSTLKIQPAKLEDSAVYLCASSPGQDYNQPQHFGDGTRLSIL.

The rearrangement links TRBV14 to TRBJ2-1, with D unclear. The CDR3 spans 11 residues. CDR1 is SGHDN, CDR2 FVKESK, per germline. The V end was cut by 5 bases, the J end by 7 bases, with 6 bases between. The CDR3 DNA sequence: TGTGCCAGCAGCATAAGGAATGAGCAGTTCTTC. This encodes CASSIRNEQFF.

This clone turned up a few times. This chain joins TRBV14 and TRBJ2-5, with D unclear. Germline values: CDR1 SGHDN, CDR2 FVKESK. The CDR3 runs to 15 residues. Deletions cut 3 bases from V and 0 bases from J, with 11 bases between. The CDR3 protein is CASSHGVGYQETQYF. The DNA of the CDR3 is TGTGCCAGCAGCCACGGAGTGGGTTACCAAGAGACCCAGTACTTC.

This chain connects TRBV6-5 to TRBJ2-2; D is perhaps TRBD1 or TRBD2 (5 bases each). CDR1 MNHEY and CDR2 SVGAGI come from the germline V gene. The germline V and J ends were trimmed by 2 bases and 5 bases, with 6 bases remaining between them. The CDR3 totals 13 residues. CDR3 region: CASSYGGTGELFF. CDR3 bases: TGTGCCAGCAGTTACGGGGGTACCGGGGAGCTGTTTTTT.

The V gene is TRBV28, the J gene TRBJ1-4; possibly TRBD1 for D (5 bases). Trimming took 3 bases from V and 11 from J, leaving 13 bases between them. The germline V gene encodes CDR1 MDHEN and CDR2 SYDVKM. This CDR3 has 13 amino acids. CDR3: CASSLGDSRKLFF. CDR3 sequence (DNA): TGTGCCAGCAGTTTGGGGGATTCTAGGAAACTGTTTTTT.

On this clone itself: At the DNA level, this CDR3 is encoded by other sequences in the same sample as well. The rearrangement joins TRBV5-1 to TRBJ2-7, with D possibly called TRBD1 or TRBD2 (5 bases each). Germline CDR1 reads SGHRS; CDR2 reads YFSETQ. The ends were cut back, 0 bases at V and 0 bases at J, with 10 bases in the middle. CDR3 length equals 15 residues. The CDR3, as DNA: TGCGCCAGCAGCTTGGGGGGGAGCAGCTCCTACGAGCAGTACTTC. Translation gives CASSLGGSSSYEQYF.

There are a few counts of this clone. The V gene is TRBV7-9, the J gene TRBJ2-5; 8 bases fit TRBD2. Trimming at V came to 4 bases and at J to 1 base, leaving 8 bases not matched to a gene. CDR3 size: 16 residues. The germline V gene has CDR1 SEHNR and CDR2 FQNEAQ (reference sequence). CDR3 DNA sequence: TGTGCCAGCAGCTCGTTCGGCGGGGGGCCCCAAGAGACCCAGTACTTC. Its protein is CASSSFGGGPQETQYF.

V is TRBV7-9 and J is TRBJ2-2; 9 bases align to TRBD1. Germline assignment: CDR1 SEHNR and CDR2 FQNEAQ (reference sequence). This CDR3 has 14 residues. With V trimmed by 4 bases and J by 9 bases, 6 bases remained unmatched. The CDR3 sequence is CASSYDRGTRELFF. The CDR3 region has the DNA TGTGCCAGCAGCTACGACAGGGGGACCAGGGAGCTGTTTTTT.

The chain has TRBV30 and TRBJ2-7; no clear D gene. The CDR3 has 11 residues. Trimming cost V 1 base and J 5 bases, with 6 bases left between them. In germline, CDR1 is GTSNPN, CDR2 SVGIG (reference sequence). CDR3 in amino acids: CAWSDKHEQYF. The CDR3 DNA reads TGTGCCTGGAGTGATAAGCACGAGCAGTACTTC. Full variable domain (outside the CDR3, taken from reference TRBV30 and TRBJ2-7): SQTIHQWPATLVQPVGSPLSLECTVEGTSNPNLYWYRQAAGRGLQLLFYSVGIGQISSEVPQNLSASRPQDRQFILSSKKLLLSDSGFYLCAWSDKHEQYFGPGTRLTVT.

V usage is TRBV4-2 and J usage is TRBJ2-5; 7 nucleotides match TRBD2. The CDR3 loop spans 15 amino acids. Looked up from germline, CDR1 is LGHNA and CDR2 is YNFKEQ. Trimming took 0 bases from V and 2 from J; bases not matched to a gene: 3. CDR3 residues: CASSQDAGEQETQYF. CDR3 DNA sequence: TGTGCCAGCAGCCAAGATGCGGGGGAGCAAGAGACCCAGTACTTC.

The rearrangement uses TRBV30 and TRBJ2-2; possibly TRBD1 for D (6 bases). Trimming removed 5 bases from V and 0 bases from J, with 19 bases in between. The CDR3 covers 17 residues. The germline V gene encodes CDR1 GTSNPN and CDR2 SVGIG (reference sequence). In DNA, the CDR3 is TGTGCCTGGGATAGAGGGGGTGCCGACGCGAACACCGGGGAGCTGTTTTTT. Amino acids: CAWDRGGADANTGELFF.

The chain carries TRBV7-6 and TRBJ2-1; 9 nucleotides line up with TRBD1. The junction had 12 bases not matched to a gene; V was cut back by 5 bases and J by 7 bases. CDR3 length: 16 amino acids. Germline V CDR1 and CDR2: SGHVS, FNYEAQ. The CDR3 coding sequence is TGTGCCAGCAGCAACAAACAGGGGGCTGGGTTGAATGAGCAGTTCTTC. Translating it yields CASSNKQGAGLNEQFF.

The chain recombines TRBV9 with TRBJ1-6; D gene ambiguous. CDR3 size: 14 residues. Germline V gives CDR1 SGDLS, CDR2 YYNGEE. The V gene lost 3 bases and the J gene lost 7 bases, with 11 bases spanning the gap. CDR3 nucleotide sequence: TGTGCCAGCAGCGCCGACGGGCAGAATTCACCCCTCCACTTT. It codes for CASSADGQNSPLHF.

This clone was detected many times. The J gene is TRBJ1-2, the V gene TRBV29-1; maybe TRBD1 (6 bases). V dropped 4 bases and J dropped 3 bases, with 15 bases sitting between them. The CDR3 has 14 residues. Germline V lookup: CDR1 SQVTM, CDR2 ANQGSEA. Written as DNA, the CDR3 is TGCAGCGTTGGGGTTGGAGGACAGTACTATGGCTACACCTTC. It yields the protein CSVGVGGQYYGYTF.

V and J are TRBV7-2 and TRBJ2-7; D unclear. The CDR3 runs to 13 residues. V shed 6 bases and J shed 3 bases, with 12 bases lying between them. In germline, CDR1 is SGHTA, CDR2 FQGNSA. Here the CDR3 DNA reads TGTGCCAGCAGTATACACGTGAACTACGAGCAGTACTTC. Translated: CASSIHVNYEQYF.

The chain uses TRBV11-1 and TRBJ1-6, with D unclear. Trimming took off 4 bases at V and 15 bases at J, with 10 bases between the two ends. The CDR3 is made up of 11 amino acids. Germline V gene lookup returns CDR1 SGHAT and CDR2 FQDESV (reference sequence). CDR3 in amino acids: CASSSDGYLHF. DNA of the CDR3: TGTGCCAGCAGCTCGGACGGCTACCTCCACTTT.

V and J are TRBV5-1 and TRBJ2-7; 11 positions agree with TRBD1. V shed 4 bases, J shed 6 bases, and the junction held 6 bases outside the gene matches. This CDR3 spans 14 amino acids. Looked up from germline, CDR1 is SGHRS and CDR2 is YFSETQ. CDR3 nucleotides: TGCGCCAGCAGCCCGGGACAGGGGGAAACCGAGCAGTACTTC. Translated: CASSPGQGETEQYF.

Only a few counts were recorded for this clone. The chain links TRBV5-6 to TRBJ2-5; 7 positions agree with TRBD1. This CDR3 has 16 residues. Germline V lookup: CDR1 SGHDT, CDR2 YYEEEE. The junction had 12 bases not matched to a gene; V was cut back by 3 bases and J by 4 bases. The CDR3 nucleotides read TGTGCCAGCAGCTCAGACAGGGTCAATGGGGGAGAGACCCAGTACTTC. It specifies CASSSDRVNGGETQYF.

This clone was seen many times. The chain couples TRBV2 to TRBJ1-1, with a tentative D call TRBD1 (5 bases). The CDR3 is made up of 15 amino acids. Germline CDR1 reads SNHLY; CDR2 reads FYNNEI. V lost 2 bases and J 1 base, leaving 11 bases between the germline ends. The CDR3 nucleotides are TGTGCCAGCAGTGAACAGGGCAGGAAGAACACTGAAGCTTTCTTT. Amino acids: CASSEQGRKNTEAFF.

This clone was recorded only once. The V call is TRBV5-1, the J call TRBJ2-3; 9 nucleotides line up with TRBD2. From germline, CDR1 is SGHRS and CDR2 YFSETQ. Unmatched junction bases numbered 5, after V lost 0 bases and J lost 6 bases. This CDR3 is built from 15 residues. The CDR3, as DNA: TGCGCCAGCAGCTTGGGCGGGGGGGCCAGGGATACGCAGTATTTT. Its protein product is CASSLGGGARDTQYF. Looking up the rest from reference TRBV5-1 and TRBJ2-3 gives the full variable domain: KAGVTQTPRYLIKTRGQQVTLSCSPISGHRSVSWYQQTPGQGLQFLFEYFSETQRNKGNFPGRFSGRQFSNSRSEMNVSTLELGDSALYLCASSLGGGARDTQYFGPGTRLTVL.

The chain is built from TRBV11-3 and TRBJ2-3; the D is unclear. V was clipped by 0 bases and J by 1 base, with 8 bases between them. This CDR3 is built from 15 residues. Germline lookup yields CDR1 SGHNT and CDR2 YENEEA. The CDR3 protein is CASSLDPTRTDTQYF. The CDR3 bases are TGTGCCAGCAGCTTAGATCCGACTCGCACAGATACGCAGTATTTT.

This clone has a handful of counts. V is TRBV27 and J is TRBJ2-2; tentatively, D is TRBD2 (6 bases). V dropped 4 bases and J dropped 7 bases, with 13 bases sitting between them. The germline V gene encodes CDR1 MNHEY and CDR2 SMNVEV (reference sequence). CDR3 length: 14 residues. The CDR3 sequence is CASSSGLQGGELFF. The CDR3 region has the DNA TGTGCCAGCAGTTCGGGACTCCAGGGCGGGGAGCTGTTTTTT.

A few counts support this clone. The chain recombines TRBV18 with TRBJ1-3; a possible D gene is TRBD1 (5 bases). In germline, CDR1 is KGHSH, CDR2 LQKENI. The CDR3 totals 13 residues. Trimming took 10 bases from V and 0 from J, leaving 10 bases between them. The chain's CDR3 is CATEDISGNTIYF. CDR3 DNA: TGTGCCACGGAGGACATCTCTGGAAACACCATATATTTT.

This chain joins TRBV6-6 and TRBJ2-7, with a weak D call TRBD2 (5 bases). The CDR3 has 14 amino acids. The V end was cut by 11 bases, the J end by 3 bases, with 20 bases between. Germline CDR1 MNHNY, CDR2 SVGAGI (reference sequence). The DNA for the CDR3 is TGTGCCGGCCGGAAGCGGTTGAGGAGCTACGAGCAGTACTTC. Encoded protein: CAGRKRLRSYEQYF.

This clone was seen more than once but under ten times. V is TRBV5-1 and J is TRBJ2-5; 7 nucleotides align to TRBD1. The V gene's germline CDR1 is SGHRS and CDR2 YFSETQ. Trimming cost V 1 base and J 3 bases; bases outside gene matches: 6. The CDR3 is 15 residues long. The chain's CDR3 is CASSLQGQPKETQYF. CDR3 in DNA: TGCGCCAGCAGCTTGCAGGGACAGCCAAAAGAGACCCAGTACTTC.

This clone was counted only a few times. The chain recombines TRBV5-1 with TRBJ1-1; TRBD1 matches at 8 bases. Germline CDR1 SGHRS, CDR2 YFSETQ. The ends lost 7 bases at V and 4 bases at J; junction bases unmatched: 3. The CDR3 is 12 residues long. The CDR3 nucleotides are TGCGCCAGCTCAGGGGGCTCCACTGAAGCTTTCTTT. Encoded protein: CASSGGSTEAFF.

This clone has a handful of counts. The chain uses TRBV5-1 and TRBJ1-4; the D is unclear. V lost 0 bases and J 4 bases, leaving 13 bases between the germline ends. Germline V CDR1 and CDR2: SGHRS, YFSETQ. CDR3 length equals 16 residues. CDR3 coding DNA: TGCGCCAGCAGCTTGGCCGGAGGCCTCGTTAATGAAAAACTGTTTTTT. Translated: CASSLAGGLVNEKLFF.

CDR3 in DNA: TGCGCCAGCAGCCAAGAAGGTGCGGGAACAGGGAGGGCGGAGACCCAGTACTTC. As protein: CASSQEGAGTGRAETQYF. This sequence joins TRBV4-1 and TRBJ2-5, with D possibly TRBD2 on 7 matching bases. The length of the CDR3 is 18 residues. Trimming took off 0 bases at V and 5 bases at J, with 22 bases between the two ends. In germline, CDR1 is MGHRA, CDR2 YSYEKL.

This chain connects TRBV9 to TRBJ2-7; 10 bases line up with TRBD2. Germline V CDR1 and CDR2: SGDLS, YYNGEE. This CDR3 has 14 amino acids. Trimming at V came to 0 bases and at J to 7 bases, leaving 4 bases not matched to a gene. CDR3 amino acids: CASSVAPAGGEQYF. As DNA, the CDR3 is TGTGCCAGCAGCGTAGCCCCAGCGGGGGGGGAGCAGTACTTC.